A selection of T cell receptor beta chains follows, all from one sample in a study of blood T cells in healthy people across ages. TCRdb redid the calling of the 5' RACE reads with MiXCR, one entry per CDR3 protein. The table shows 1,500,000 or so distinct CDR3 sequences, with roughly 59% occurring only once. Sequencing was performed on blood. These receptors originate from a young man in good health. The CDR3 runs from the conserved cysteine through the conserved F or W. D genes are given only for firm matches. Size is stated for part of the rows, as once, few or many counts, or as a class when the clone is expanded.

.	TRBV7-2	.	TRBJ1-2	CASSSHGGFYGYTF	TGTGCCAGCAGCTCGCATGGCGGTTTCTATGGCTACACCTTC
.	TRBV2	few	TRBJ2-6	CASSQGRSGANVLTF	TGTGCCAGCAGCCAGGGACGCTCTGGGGCCAACGTCCTGACTTTC
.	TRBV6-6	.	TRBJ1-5	CASSQQGYQPQHF	TGTGCCAGCAGTCAACAGGGCTATCAGCCCCAGCATTTT
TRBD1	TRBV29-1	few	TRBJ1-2	CSVEFTGGYGYTF	TGCAGCGTCGAATTTACAGGGGGCTATGGCTACACCTTC
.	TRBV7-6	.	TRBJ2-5	CASSFGGLGETQYF	TGTGCCAGCAGCTTCGGAGGGTTAGGGGAGACCCAGTACTTC
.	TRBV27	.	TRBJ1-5	CASSLTQEQPQHF	TGTGCCAGCAGTTTAACCCAGGAGCAGCCCCAGCATTTT
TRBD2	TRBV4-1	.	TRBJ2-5	CASSLEAGLQETQYF	TGCGCCAGCAGCCTCGAAGCGGGGCTTCAAGAGACCCAGTACTTC
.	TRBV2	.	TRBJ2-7	CASGLEPYEQYF	TGTGCCAGCGGTCTAGAACCATACGAGCAGTACTTC
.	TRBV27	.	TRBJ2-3	CASTRTSTDTQYF	TGTGCCAGCACGCGGACGAGCACAGATACGCAGTATTTT
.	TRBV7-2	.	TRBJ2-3	CASSLGWGATDTQYF	TGTGCCAGCAGCTTGGGATGGGGGGCCACAGATACGCAGTATTTT